A selection of T cell receptor beta chains follows, all from one sample in a study of blood T cell repertoires in COVID-19. Profiled with immunoSEQ multiplex PCR; TCRdb holds only in-frame clones, not every one. The data show 150,000 to 200,000 clones, 80% to 90% seen once. The sequenced sample consisted of peripheral blood. The receptors were sampled from a woman in her seventies with acute or convalescent COVID-19. The CDR3 runs from the conserved cysteine through the conserved F or W. A D gene is named only where the DNA matches it firmly. Clone sizes are given selectively: once, few, many, or a class where the clone is expanded.

TRBV5-5	-	TRBJ1-4	-	CASSLAAGVNEKLFF	TGTGCCAGCAGCTTGGCCGCAGGGGTCAATGAAAAACTGTTTTTT
TRBV2	TRBD2	TRBJ2-1	-	CASVSGGAYNEQFF	TGTGCCAGCGTTAGCGGGGGGGCCTACAATGAGCAGTTCTTC
TRBV4-2	TRBD1	TRBJ1-1	-	CASSQQGATNTEAFF	TGTGCCAGCAGCCAGCAGGGGGCTACGAACACTGAAGCTTTCTTT
TRBV28	TRBD2	TRBJ2-1	-	CASSAPGLAGGQGYNEQFF	TGTGCCAGCAGTGCGCCGGGACTAGCGGGAGGGCAGGGCTACAATGAGCAGTTCTTC
TRBV9	TRBD1	TRBJ1-6	-	CASSRQGNDSPLHF	TGTGCCAGCAGCCGACAGGGTAATGATTCACCCCTCCACTTT
TRBV6-2/TRBV6-3	-	TRBJ1-5	-	CASSFRNQPQHF	TGTGCCAGCAGTTTCAGGAATCAGCCCCAGCATTTT
TRBV6-2/TRBV6-3	-	TRBJ1-3	-	CASSYSRTGETPGNTIYF	TGTGCCAGCAGTTACTCGCGGACGGGAGAAACTCCTGGAAACACCATATATTTT
TRBV6-1	TRBD1	TRBJ1-2	-	CASSEGTAYGYTF	TGTGCCAGCAGCGAAGGGACAGCCTATGGCTACACCTTC
TRBV5-5	-	TRBJ2-1	-	CASSGLTPPYEQFF	TGTGCCAGCTCAGGACTCACACCTCCCTATGAGCAGTTCTTC
TRBV11-2	TRBD2	TRBJ2-3	-	CASSVRGGPDTQYF	TGTGCCAGCAGCGTGCGGGGGGGCCCTGATACGCAGTATTTT
TRBV24-1	TRBD1	TRBJ2-1	once	CATSDSRGLENEQFF	TGTGCCACCAGTGATTCCAGGGGGCTTGAGAATGAGCAGTTCTTC
TRBV12-3/TRBV12-4	-	TRBJ1-1	-	CASRQAMNTEAFF	TGTGCCAGCAGACAGGCCATGAACACTGAAGCTTTCTTT
TRBV7-9	TRBD2	TRBJ2-1	-	CASRRLAGGPKGYNEQFF	TGTGCCAGCAGGCGACTAGCGGGGGGGCCTAAGGGCTACAATGAGCAGTTCTTC
TRBV5-1	-	TRBJ1-4	-	CASSLGHNEKLFF	TGCGCCAGCAGCTTGGGACACAATGAAAAACTGTTTTTT
TRBV7-2	-	TRBJ1-5	few	CASSLGPSNQPQHF	TGTGCCAGCAGCTTAGGGCCATCCAATCAGCCCCAGCATTTT
TRBV19	TRBD1	TRBJ1-6	-	CASRDRVGGYNSPLHF	TGTGCCAGTAGAGACAGGGTGGGCGGATATAATTCACCCCTCCACTTT
TRBV28	-	TRBJ2-2	-	CASSFGTLNTGELFF	TGTGCCAGCAGTTTCGGGACTCTGAACACCGGGGAGCTGTTTTTT
TRBV30	-	TRBJ1-4	-	CAWSIGQGINEKLFF	TGTGCCTGGAGTATTGGGCAGGGGATTAATGAAAAACTGTTTTTT
TRBV10-1	-	TRBJ1-5	-	CASSGSGNQPQHF	TGCGCCAGCAGTGGTTCAGGTAATCAGCCCCAGCATTTT
TRBV4-1	TRBD2	TRBJ2-5	-	CASSPFLAGVQETQYF	TGCGCCAGCAGTCCTTTCCTAGCGGGGGTTCAAGAGACCCAGTACTTC
TRBV18	TRBD1	TRBJ1-1	-	CASRGQGGTEAFF	TGTGCCAGCCGGGGACAGGGTGGCACTGAAGCTTTCTTT
TRBV14	-	TRBJ1-6	once	CASSQVQDYNSPLHF	TGTGCCAGCAGCCAAGTACAGGACTATAATTCACCCCTCCACTTT
TRBV5-6	-	TRBJ1-4	-	CASRPGLGVNEKLFF	TGTGCCAGCAGGCCGGGACTAGGGGTTAATGAAAAACTGTTTTTT
TRBV4-3	-	TRBJ2-7	-	CASSQVTGRYEQYF	TGCGCCAGCAGCCAAGTGACAGGGAGGTACGAGCAGTACTTC
TRBV7-2	-	TRBJ1-5	-	CASSIQGSSNQPQHF	TGTGCCAGCAGCATTCAGGGGAGTAGCAATCAGCCCCAGCATTTT
TRBV7-9	TRBD1	TRBJ1-6	-	CASSQDRGISYNSPLHF	TGTGCCAGCAGCCAGGACAGGGGAATCTCCTATAATTCACCCCTCCACTTT
TRBV10-3	TRBD1	TRBJ1-1	-	CAIGQGFTEAFF	TGTGCCATAGGACAGGGTTTTACTGAAGCTTTCTTT
TRBV6-5	TRBD1	TRBJ1-1	-	CASSEDRRNTEAFF	TGTGCCAGCAGCGAGGACAGGAGGAACACTGAAGCTTTCTTT
TRBV28	TRBD2	TRBJ2-1	-	CASSPVLAGGGNEQFF	TGTGCCAGCAGCCCCGTGCTAGCGGGAGGGGGCAATGAGCAGTTCTTC
TRBV7-9	TRBD1	TRBJ2-7	-	CASSLKGQGTGEQYF	TGTGCCAGCAGCTTAAAGGGACAGGGAACTGGTGAGCAGTACTTC
TRBV28	TRBD1	TRBJ2-3	-	CASSVGGLVTDTQYF	TGTGCCAGCAGTGTAGGGGGCTTGGTCACAGATACGCAGTATTTT
TRBV30	-	TRBJ1-2	-	CAWRGTQGSYGYTF	TGTGCCTGGAGGGGGACACAGGGTTCGTATGGCTACACCTTC
TRBV7-9	TRBD1	TRBJ1-2	-	CASSLAGTGPVDGYTF	TGTGCCAGCAGCTTAGCTGGGACAGGACCTGTGGATGGCTACACCTTC
TRBV7-6	-	TRBJ1-3	-	CASSPLGGTGNTIYF	TGTGCCAGCAGCCCCCTGGGGGGTACTGGAAACACCATATATTTT
TRBV27	TRBD1	TRBJ1-2	-	CASSLSYRGQGTSYGYTF	TGTGCCAGCAGTTTATCCTATAGGGGACAGGGGACTTCATATGGCTACACCTTC
TRBV1	-	TRBJ2-7	-	CTSSRLAGGREQYF	TGCACCAGCAGCCGACTAGCGGGAGGGAGGGAGCAGTACTTC
TRBV6-6	-	TRBJ1-4	-	CASSYSGGLNEKLFF	TGTGCCAGCAGTTATTCGGGGGGCCTTAATGAAAAACTGTTTTTT
TRBV7-9	-	TRBJ1-5	-	CASSLGAADQPQHF	TGTGCCAGCAGCTTAGGGGCAGCAGATCAGCCCCAGCATTTT
TRBV3-1/TRBV3-2	TRBD1	TRBJ1-3	-	CASSQSGTGGNTIYF	TGTGCCAGCAGCCAATCCGGGACAGGGGGAAACACCATATATTTT
TRBV3-1/TRBV3-2	TRBD2	TRBJ2-3	-	CASSQDLVAGDTQYF	TGTGCCAGCAGCCAAGATTTGGTAGCGGGAGATACGCAGTATTTT
TRBV27	TRBD1	TRBJ1-2	-	CASSSRTGTGGGYTF	TGTGCCAGCAGTTCCCGAACTGGGACAGGGGGAGGCTACACCTTC
TRBV9	-	TRBJ1-5	-	CASSVGQSNQPQHF	TGTGCCAGCAGCGTAGGACAGAGCAATCAGCCCCAGCATTTT
TRBV30	TRBD1	TRBJ1-6	-	CAWDRANSPLHF	TGTGCCTGGGACAGGGCAAATTCACCCCTCCACTTT
TRBV10-1	-	TRBJ1-1	-	CASSESGRGPTEAFF	TGCGCCAGCAGTGAGTCGGGCAGGGGCCCGACTGAAGCTTTCTTT
TRBV18	TRBD1	TRBJ2-2	once	CASSADRGQIGELFF	TGTGCCAGCTCCGCGGACAGGGGGCAGATCGGGGAGCTGTTTTTT
TRBV7-2	TRBD2	TRBJ2-7	few	CASSQRVAGLYEQYF	TGTGCCAGCAGCCAACGGGTAGCGGGGCTCTACGAGCAGTACTTC
TRBV20-1	-	TRBJ1-1	-	CSASGFRGVTKGRGAFF	TGCAGTGCTAGTGGATTCCGGGGGGTAACTAAGGGACGGGGAGCTTTCTTT
TRBV5-1	TRBD2	TRBJ2-7	-	CASSLASQRGGYEQYF	TGCGCCAGCAGCTTGGCATCGCAGCGGGGGGGCTACGAGCAGTACTTC